These 6 T cell receptor beta chains were sequenced from one sample in a study of cytotoxic CD8 clonotypes in ibrutinib-treated CLL. Profiling relied on immunoSEQ multiplex PCR, and the TCRdb table lists in-frame clones only, not all of them. This sample has over 120,000 clones, with approximately 81% found just once. This material consisted of PBMCs, taken after 12 months of ibrutinib treatment. These TCRs come from a human donor with chronic lymphocytic leukemia.

The rearrangement joins TRBV28 to TRBJ2-7; the D is unclear. The germline V gene has CDR1 MDHEN and CDR2 SYDVKM. V shed 3 bases and J shed 1 base, with 10 bases lying between them. There are 14 residues in the CDR3. The CDR3 sequence: CASSFLALSYEQYF. Written as DNA, the CDR3 is TGTGCCAGCAGTTTTTTGGCCCTTTCCTACGAGCAGTACTTC.

The chain is built from TRBV27 and TRBJ2-7; TRBD2 matches 10 bases. The CDR3 is 16 amino acids. With 4 bases clipped from V and 0 bases from J, the junction kept 6 bases outside the gene matches. Germline V gene lookup returns CDR1 MNHEY and CDR2 SMNVEV (reference sequence). The DNA of the CDR3 is TGTGCCAGCAGTTCTCAGACTAGCGGGCCCTCCTACGAGCAGTACTTC. It translates to CASSSQTSGPSYEQYF.

This clone appeared a few times. The chain employs TRBV10-3 and TRBJ2-4; TRBD1 agrees at 8 bases. Germline V gene sequence: CDR1 ENHRY, CDR2 SYGVKD. This CDR3 spans 15 amino acids. V lost 6 bases to trimming and J lost 7 bases; unmatched junction nucleotides: 11. The CDR3 reads CAISQKDRVANIQYF. DNA for the CDR3: TGTGCCATCAGCCAAAAGGACAGGGTCGCGAACATTCAGTACTTC.

CDR3 bases: TGTGCCAGCAGCACTACAGGGGGGGTCACCGGGGAGCTGTTTTTT. Translated, it gives CASSTTGGVTGELFF. This rearrangement joins TRBV11-2 to TRBJ2-2; D might be TRBD1 (8 bases). The CDR3 runs to 15 residues. Germline values: CDR1 SGHAT, CDR2 FQNNGV. Trimming left V 5 bases short and J 4 bases short, with 14 bases between.

The chain carries TRBV19 and TRBJ2-7; tentatively, D is TRBD1 (5 bases). The CDR3 runs to 13 residues. V was shortened by 1 base and J by 3 bases, with 7 bases between the two germline ends. The germline gives CDR1 LNHDA, CDR2 SQIVND (reference sequence). This CDR3 reads CASSIGQGYEQYF. The CDR3 DNA reads as TGTGCCAGTAGTATAGGGCAGGGCTACGAGCAGTACTTC.

This rearrangement joins TRBV13 to TRBJ2-7; 7 bases fit TRBD1. The CDR3 totals 14 residues. Trimming removed 1 base from V and 4 bases from J; junction bases left unmatched: 4. CDR1 is PRHDT, CDR2 FYEKMQ, per germline (reference sequence). In DNA, the CDR3 is TGTGCCAGCAGCTTAGCCAGGGGGATATACGAGCAGTACTTC. It translates to CASSLARGIYEQYF. Full variable domain (remainder filled in from reference TRBV13 and TRBJ2-7): AAGVIQSPRHLIKEKRETATLKCYPIPRHDTVYWYQQGPGQDPQFLISFYEKMQSDKGSIPDRFSAQQFSDYHSELNMSSLELGDSALYFCASSLARGIYEQYFGPGTRLTVT.